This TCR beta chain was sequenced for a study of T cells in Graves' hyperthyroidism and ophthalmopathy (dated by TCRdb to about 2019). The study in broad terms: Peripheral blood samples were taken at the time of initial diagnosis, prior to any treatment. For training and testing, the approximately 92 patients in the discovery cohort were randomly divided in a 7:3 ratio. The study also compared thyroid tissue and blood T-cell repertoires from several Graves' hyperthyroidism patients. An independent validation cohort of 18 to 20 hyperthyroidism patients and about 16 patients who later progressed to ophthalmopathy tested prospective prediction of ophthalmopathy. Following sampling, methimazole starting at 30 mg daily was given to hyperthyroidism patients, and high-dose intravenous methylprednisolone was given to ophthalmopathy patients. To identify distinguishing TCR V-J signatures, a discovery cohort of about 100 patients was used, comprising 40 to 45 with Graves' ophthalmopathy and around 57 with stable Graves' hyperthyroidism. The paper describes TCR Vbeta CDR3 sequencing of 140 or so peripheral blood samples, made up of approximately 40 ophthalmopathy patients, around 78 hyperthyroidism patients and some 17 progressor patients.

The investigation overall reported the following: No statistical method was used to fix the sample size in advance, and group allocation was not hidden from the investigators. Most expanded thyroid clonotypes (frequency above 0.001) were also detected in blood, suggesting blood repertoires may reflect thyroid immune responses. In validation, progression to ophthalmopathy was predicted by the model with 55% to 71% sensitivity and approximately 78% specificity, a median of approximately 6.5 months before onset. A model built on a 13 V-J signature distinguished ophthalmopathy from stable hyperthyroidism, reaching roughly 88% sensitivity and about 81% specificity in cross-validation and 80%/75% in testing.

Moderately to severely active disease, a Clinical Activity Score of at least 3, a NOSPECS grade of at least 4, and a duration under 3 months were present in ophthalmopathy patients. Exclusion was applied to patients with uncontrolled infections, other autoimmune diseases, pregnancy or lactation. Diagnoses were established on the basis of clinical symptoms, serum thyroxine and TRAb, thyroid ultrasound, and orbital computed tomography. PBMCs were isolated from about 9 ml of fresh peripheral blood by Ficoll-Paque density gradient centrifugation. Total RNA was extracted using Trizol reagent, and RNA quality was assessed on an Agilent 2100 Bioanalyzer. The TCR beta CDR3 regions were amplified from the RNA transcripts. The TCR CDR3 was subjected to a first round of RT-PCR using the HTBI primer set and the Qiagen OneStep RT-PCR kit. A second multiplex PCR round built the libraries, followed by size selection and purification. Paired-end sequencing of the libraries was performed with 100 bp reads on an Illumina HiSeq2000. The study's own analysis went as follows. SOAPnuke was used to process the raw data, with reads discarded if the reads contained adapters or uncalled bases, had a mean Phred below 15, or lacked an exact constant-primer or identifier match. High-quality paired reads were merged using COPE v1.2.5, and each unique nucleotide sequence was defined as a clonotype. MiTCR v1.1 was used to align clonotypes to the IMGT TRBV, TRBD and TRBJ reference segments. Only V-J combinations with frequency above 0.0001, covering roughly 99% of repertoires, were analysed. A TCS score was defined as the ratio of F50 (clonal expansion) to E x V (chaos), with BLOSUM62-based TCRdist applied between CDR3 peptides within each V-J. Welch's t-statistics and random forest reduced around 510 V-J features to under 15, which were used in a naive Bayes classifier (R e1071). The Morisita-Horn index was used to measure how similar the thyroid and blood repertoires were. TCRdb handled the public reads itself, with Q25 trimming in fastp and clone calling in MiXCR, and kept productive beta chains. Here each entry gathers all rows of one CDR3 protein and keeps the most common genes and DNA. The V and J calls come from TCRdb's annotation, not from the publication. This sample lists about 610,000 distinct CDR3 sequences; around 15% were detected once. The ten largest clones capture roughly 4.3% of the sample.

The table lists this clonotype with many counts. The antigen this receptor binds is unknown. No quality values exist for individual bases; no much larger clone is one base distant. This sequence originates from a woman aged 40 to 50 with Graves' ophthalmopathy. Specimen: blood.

The bases are TGCAGTGCTAGAGATCGGCGGGAGCTTGGGGAGACCCAGTACTTC. This gives the protein CSARDRRELGETQYF. The sequence joins TRBV20-1 to TRBJ2-5; TRBD2 agrees with 7 junctional bases. V is cut back by 0 bases and J by 5 bases, with 9 bases in the junction unmatched. The CDR3 has 15 amino acids, counting the end cysteine and phenylalanine. Of the read, only the CDR3 DNA is kept; its 45 bases are in frame from base 1. CDR1 and CDR2 are drawn from the germline V gene (reference sequence): DFQATT, SNEGSKA.